The 29 T cell receptor beta chains below come from one sample, sequenced in a study of T cells in Graves' hyperthyroidism and ophthalmopathy. TCR beta CDR3 region amplification was performed from RNA transcripts. First-round RT-PCR targeting the TCR CDR3 was performed with the HTBI primer set. TCRdb independently ran MiXCR on the multiplex PCR reads; one entry per CDR3 protein. Among 330,000 or so distinct CDR3 sequences listed, approximately 18% were seen once. The material sequenced was blood. All receptors come from a middle-aged man with Graves' ophthalmopathy.

The chain is built from TRBV7-2 and TRBJ1-2, with 7 bases lining up with TRBD1. The junction had 3 bases not matched to a gene; V was cut back by 5 bases and J by 3 bases. CDR3 length: 13 residues. In germline, CDR1 is SGHTA, CDR2 FQGNSA. The CDR3 spells CASSAQGHYGYTF. The CDR3 region has the DNA TGTGCCAGCAGCGCACAGGGGCACTATGGCTACACCTTC.

This clonotype came up a few times. The V call is TRBV5-1, the J call TRBJ1-2; 7 nucleotides line up with TRBD1. The CDR3 is 14 amino acids. Germline V gene data show CDR1 as SGHRS and CDR2 as YFSETQ. Germline trimming cut 4 bases from V and 2 bases from J; bases unmatched to any gene: 5. The CDR3 protein is CASSPETGNYGYTF. DNA for the CDR3: TGCGCCAGCAGCCCAGAGACAGGGAACTATGGCTACACCTTC.

This clonotype was counted many times. The chain combines TRBV7-2 with TRBJ2-4, with a possible D match to TRBD2 (6 bases). Looked up from germline, CDR1 is SGHTA and CDR2 is FQGNSA. This CDR3 has 15 residues. Trimming removed 3 bases at V and 3 bases at J, with 12 bases between. The CDR3 protein is CASSFEPGVKNIQYF. CDR3 nucleotides: TGTGCCAGCAGCTTTGAACCGGGAGTCAAAAACATTCAGTACTTC.

This clonotype was counted ten times or more. V is TRBV28 and J is TRBJ2-3, with TRBD2 identical over 10 bases. This CDR3 comprises 16 residues. The germline CDR1 and CDR2 sequences are MDHEN and SYDVKM. V lost 2 bases and J lost 1; bases outside the gene matches: 3. The CDR3 DNA reads TGTGCCAGCAGTTTAGTACTAGCGGGGCGCACAGATACGCAGTATTTT. This codes for CASSLVLAGRTDTQYF.

With regard to this clonotype: This may stem from a read error, because a much larger clone lies one nucleotide away. This chain uses TRBV20-1 with TRBJ2-1, with 7 bases identical to TRBD2. The CDR3 sequence is 15 residues long. Germline CDR1 DFQATT, CDR2 SNEGSKA (reference sequence). The V gene end was trimmed by 1 base and the J gene end by 10 bases; junction bases not matched to a gene: 13. The CDR3 DNA follows: TGCAGTGCTAGAGGGGCGGTGGGAGGGAGGCGGGAGCAGTTCTTC. This codes for CSARGAVGGRREQFF.

This clonotype was recorded a few times. The chain recombines TRBV29-1 with TRBJ2-1; D perhaps matches TRBD2 (6 bases). Germline values: CDR1 SQVTM, CDR2 ANQGSEA. This CDR3 has 13 residues. Trimming removed 6 bases from V and 5 bases from J, with 14 bases in between. CDR3 residues: CSVETSLHNEQFF. In DNA, the CDR3 is TGCAGCGTCGAAACTAGCCTTCACAATGAGCAGTTCTTC.

A remark on this clonotype: A much larger clone differs from this one at a single base, so this may be a read error. V gene TRBV20-1 combines with J gene TRBJ2-3, with 7 bases lining up with TRBD2. CDR1 and CDR2 (germline): DFQATT, SNEGSKA (reference sequence). This CDR3 comprises 18 residues. CDR3 sequence (DNA): TGCAGTGCTAGAGGAATTAGCGGGTGGTCCGGGAGCACAGATACGCGGTATTTT. This gives the protein CSARGISGWSGSTDTRYF.

The gene calls are TRBV28 and TRBJ2-1; 9 positions match TRBD1. The CDR3 is made up of 12 amino acids. The trim removed 3 bases at V and 12 bases at J, leaving 3 bases unmatched. CDR1 is MDHEN, CDR2 SYDVKM, per germline. CDR3 residues: CASSFQTGGQFF. The CDR3 nucleotides read TGTGCCAGCAGTTTCCAGACAGGGGGGCAGTTCTTC.

This clonotype was detected a few times. The chain employs TRBV14 and TRBJ2-7; D is perhaps TRBD1 (6 bases). The length of the CDR3 is 15 residues. The germline gives CDR1 SGHDN, CDR2 FVKESK. Trimming stripped 4 bases from V and 3 bases from J, with 16 bases between. CDR3 sequence reads: CASSLLRDMHYEQYF. The CDR3 nucleotides are TGTGCCAGCAGCCTACTCCGGGACATGCACTACGAGCAGTACTTC.

This clonotype was seen more than once but under ten times. This sequence joins TRBV12-3 or TRBV12-4 and TRBJ2-3; 8 nucleotides match TRBD2. The CDR3 runs to 12 residues. With 5 bases clipped from V and 9 bases from J, the junction kept 4 bases outside the gene matches. CDR3 coding DNA: TGTGCCAGCAGTCCTAGCGGGCAGACGCAGTATTTT. This gives the protein CASSPSGQTQYF.

This clonotype turned up a few times. The chain links TRBV7-9 to TRBJ2-2; D unclear. The CDR3 is 14 residues long. V was shortened by 6 bases and J by 4 bases, with 12 bases between the two germline ends. Germline CDR1 reads SEHNR; CDR2 reads FQNEAQ (reference sequence). CDR3 bases: TGTGCCAGCAGTATCCCCCCCGCCACCGGGGAGCTGTTTTTT. It specifies CASSIPPATGELFF.

This clonotype appeared many times. At one boundary the junction diverges from the germline segment, which might be a read error. This rearrangement joins TRBV11-2 to TRBJ2-1; 11 bases align to TRBD2. CDR3 length: 18 residues. In germline, CDR1 is SGHAT, CDR2 FQNNGV. CDR3 residues: CASSYTGTSGGPYHEQFF. The CDR3 region has the DNA TGTGCCAGCAGTTACACCGGGACTAGCGGAGGGCCCTACCATGAGCAGTTCTTC.

This clonotype appeared many times. The chain links TRBV5-1 to TRBJ1-2; D call uncertain. The CDR3 runs to 13 residues. Trimming left V 5 bases short and J 2 bases short, with 10 bases between. The germline V gene has CDR1 SGHRS and CDR2 YFSETQ. This chain's CDR3 is CASRVEENYGYTF. In nucleotides, the CDR3 is TGCGCCAGCAGAGTAGAGGAAAACTATGGCTACACCTTC. The full variable domain, completed using reference TRBV5-1 and TRBJ1-2, is KAGVTQTPRYLIKTRGQQVTLSCSPISGHRSVSWYQQTPGQGLQFLFEYFSETQRNKGNFPGRFSGRQFSNSRSEMNVSTLELGDSALYLCASRVEENYGYTFGSGTRLTVV.

The chain carries TRBV28 and TRBJ1-5; D is undetermined. Germline CDR1 and CDR2: MDHEN and SYDVKM. The germline V and J ends were trimmed by 3 bases and 0 bases, with 9 bases remaining between them. The CDR3 has 15 residues. CDR3 DNA: TGTGCCAGCAGTTTGGCAGGATCTAGCAATCAGCCCCAGCATTTT. Amino acids: CASSLAGSSNQPQHF. The full variable domain, in which reference TRBV28 and TRBJ1-5 provide the parts outside the CDR3, is DVKVTQSSRYLVKRTGEKVFLECVQDMDHENMFWYRQDPGLGLRLIYFSYDVKMKEKGDIPEGYSVSREKKERFSLILESASTNQTSMYLCASSLAGSSNQPQHFGDGTRLSIL.

V is TRBV5-1 and J is TRBJ2-1; weak D call: TRBD2 (6 bases). The V gene's germline CDR1 is SGHRS and CDR2 YFSETQ. The CDR3 is 15 amino acids. Trimming took off 5 bases at V and 8 bases at J, with 20 bases between the two ends. Here the CDR3 DNA reads TGCGCCAGCAGTGAAGGCGGTGGGCCGGGGGATGAGCAGTTCTTC. Translated: CASSEGGGPGDEQFF.

This clonotype was counted many times. The chain is built from TRBV7-9 and TRBJ2-1; D is undetermined. Germline CDR1 reads SEHNR; CDR2 reads FQNEAQ (reference sequence). V was cut by 0 bases and J by 7 bases, with 10 bases left in between. This CDR3 region has 14 residues. The CDR3 DNA reads TGTGCCAGCAGCTTAGCGGGTATCTATAATGAGCAGTTCTTC. The encoded protein is CASSLAGIYNEQFF. The full variable domain, with the rest looked up from reference TRBV7-9 and TRBJ2-1, is DTGVSQNPRHKITKRGQNVTFRCDPISEHNRLYWYRQTLGQGPEFLTYFQNEAQLEKSRLLSDRFSAERPKGSFSTLEIQRTEQGDSAMYLCASSLAGIYNEQFFGPGTRLTVL.

This clonotype was detected only a few times. The chain joins TRBV6-1 to TRBJ1-2; 7 bases fit TRBD1. V dropped 4 bases and J dropped 4; count of bases not matched to a gene: 9. The CDR3 contains 15 residues. Germline CDR1 is MNHNS and CDR2 is SASEGT. Here the CDR3 reads CASSATRQGIYGYTF. The CDR3 DNA reads as TGTGCCAGCAGTGCTACCCGACAGGGAATCTATGGCTACACCTTC.

This clonotype appeared a few times. The rearrangement links TRBV5-1 to TRBJ1-5, with 11 bases that match TRBD1. Germline V CDR1 and CDR2: SGHRS, YFSETQ. The length of the CDR3 is 15 residues. The J segment lost 5 bases and the V segment lost 4 bases, leaving 5 bases of the junction unmatched. Here the CDR3 reads CASSPRTGGYQPQHF. The CDR3 DNA is TGCGCCAGCAGCCCGCGGACAGGGGGCTATCAGCCCCAGCATTTT.

This clonotype was seen at least ten times. The V gene is TRBV30, the J gene TRBJ1-3; D is unresolved. The CDR3 is made up of 17 amino acids. V lost 2 bases and J lost 0, with 17 bases in between. The germline V gene has CDR1 GTSNPN and CDR2 SVGIG (reference sequence). As DNA, the CDR3 is TGTGCCTGGAGTAGGGCAGGCGGATCCCGCTCTGGAAACACCATATATTTT. It translates to CAWSRAGGSRSGNTIYF.

This clonotype was seen many times. The V call is TRBV5-1, the J call TRBJ1-6, with TRBD1 identical over 7 bases. V shed 4 bases, J shed 8 bases, and the junction held 6 bases outside the gene matches. CDR1 and CDR2 from the germline V gene are SGHRS and YFSETQ. The CDR3 loop spans 14 amino acids. CDR3 loop: CASSEGQRDSPLHF. The DNA of the CDR3 is TGCGCCAGCAGCGAGGGACAGAGGGATTCACCCCTCCACTTT.

This clonotype was seen repeatedly, ten times or more. V is TRBV5-1 and J is TRBJ2-1; D might be TRBD2 (6 bases). The germline gives CDR1 SGHRS, CDR2 YFSETQ. Between the trimmed V and J ends, which lost 1 base and 1 base, there was a span of 18 bases. The CDR3 sequence is 18 residues long. CDR3 protein: CASSLPPFSGGSYNEQFF. The DNA for the CDR3 is TGCGCCAGCAGCTTGCCACCCTTCTCCGGAGGGTCCTACAATGAGCAGTTCTTC.

The J gene is TRBJ2-1, the V gene TRBV3-1; D gene unclear. The germline V gene has CDR1 LGHDT and CDR2 YNNKEL (reference sequence). Trimming pared 2 bases from V and 8 bases from J, leaving 7 bases between. The CDR3 is made up of 12 amino acids. The CDR3 reads CASSQLIHEQFF. The CDR3 DNA reads TGTGCCAGCAGCCAATTGATCCATGAGCAGTTCTTC.

This sequence joins TRBV7-9 and TRBJ2-7; D perhaps matches TRBD2 (6 bases). This CDR3 region has 13 residues. In germline, CDR1 is SEHNR, CDR2 FQNEAQ (reference sequence). V lost 5 bases, J lost 6 bases, and 14 bases lay in between. The CDR3 reads CASSAGRDTEQYF. Written as DNA, the CDR3 is TGTGCCAGCAGCGCGGGGAGAGACACCGAGCAGTACTTC. The whole variable domain, filled in from reference TRBV7-9 and TRBJ2-7, reads DTGVSQNPRHKITKRGQNVTFRCDPISEHNRLYWYRQTLGQGPEFLTYFQNEAQLEKSRLLSDRFSAERPKGSFSTLEIQRTEQGDSAMYLCASSAGRDTEQYFGPGTRLTVT.

The rearrangement uses TRBV10-3 and TRBJ2-3; no reliable D call. Trimming stripped 8 bases from V and 2 bases from J, with 8 bases between. Germline values: CDR1 ENHRY, CDR2 SYGVKD. The CDR3 spans 12 residues. As DNA, the CDR3 is TGTGCCATCGGGCCGACCACAGATACGCAGTATTTT. As protein: CAIGPTTDTQYF.

V is TRBV5-1 and J is TRBJ1-1; possibly TRBD1 for D (6 bases). V was trimmed by 5 bases and J by 3 bases, leaving 14 bases between them. Germline V gives CDR1 SGHRS, CDR2 YFSETQ. The CDR3 totals 14 residues. CDR3 sequence (DNA): TGCGCCAGCAGGGTCGGGGGGCTAGACACTGAAGCTTTCTTT. This gives the protein CASRVGGLDTEAFF.

The V gene is TRBV6-1, the J gene TRBJ1-3, with unresolved D. The CDR3 sequence is 15 residues long. V lost 6 bases to trimming and J lost 0 bases, with 12 bases between them. CDR1 is MNHNS, CDR2 SASEGT, per germline. Here the CDR3 reads CASRALGGSGNTIYF. CDR3 DNA: TGTGCCAGCAGAGCACTGGGAGGCTCTGGAAACACCATATATTTT.

The table lists this clonotype with many counts. The rearrangement joins TRBV12-3 or TRBV12-4 to TRBJ2-7; TRBD2 agrees at 7 bases. The CDR3 is 16 residues long. Trimming took 2 bases from V and 5 from J; bases not matched to a gene: 12. CDR3 protein: CASSLSLLAMGHEQYF. CDR3 DNA sequence: TGTGCCAGCAGTTTATCCCTACTAGCGATGGGACACGAGCAGTACTTC.

The V call is TRBV18, the J call TRBJ1-5; unclear D gene. CDR3 length: 12 amino acids. V gave up 6 bases and J gave up 12 bases, with 15 bases separating them. CDR1 is KGHSH and CDR2 is LQKENI in the germline V gene. This CDR3 reads CASSVDDNHQHF. The CDR3, as DNA: TGTGCCAGCTCGGTAGACGATAATCACCAGCATTTT.

The V and J genes are TRBV20-1 and TRBJ2-3; 8 positions agree with TRBD2. After removal of 6 bases from V and 3 bases from J, the junction contained 14 bases not matched to a gene. Germline assignment: CDR1 DFQATT and CDR2 SNEGSKA (reference sequence). This CDR3 contains 16 residues. The CDR3 DNA sequence: TGCAGTGCCCTCTCCCGCGGGAGGTCTGGGACAGATACGCAGTATTTT. It specifies CSALSRGRSGTDTQYF.